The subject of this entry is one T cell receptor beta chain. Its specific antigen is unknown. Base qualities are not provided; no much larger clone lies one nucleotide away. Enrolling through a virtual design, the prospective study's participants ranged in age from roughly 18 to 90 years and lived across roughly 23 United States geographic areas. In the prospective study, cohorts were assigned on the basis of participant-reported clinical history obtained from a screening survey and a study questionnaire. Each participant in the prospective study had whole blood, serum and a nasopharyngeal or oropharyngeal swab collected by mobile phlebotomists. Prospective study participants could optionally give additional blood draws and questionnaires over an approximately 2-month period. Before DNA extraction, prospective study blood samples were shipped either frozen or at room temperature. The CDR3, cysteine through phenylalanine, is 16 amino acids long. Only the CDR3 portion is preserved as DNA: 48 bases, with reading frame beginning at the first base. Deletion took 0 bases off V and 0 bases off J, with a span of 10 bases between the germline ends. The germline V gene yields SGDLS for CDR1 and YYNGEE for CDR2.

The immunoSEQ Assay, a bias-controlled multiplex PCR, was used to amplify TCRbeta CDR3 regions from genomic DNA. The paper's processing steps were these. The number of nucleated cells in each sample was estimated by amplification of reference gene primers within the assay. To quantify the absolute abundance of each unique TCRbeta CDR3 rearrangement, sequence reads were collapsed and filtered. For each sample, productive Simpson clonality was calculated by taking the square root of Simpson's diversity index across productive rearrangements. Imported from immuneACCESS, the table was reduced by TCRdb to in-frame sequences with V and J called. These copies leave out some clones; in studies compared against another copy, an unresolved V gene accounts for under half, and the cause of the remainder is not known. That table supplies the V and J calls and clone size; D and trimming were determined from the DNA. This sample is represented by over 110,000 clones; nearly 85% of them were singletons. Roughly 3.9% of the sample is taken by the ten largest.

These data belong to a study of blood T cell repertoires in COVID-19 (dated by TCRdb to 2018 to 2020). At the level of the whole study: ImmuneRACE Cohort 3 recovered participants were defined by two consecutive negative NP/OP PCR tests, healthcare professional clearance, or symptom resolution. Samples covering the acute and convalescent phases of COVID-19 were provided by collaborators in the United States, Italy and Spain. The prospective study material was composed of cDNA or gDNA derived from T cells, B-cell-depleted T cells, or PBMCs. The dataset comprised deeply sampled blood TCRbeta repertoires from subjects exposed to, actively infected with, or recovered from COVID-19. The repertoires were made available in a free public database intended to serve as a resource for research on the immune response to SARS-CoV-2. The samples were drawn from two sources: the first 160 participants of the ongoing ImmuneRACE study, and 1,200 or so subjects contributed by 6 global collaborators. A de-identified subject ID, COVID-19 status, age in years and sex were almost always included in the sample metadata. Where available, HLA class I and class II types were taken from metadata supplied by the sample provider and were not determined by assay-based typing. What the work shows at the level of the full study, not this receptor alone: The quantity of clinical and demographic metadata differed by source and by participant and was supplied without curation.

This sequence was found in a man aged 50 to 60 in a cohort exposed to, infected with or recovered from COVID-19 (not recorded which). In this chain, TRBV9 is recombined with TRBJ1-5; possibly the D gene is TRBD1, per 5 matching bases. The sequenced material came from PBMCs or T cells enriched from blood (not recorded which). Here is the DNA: TGTGCCAGCAGCGTAGGGTGGGGGGGTAGCAATCAGCCCCAGCATTTT. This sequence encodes CASSVGWGGSNQPQHF.